This T cell receptor (beta chain) was identified in a study of technical replicates of blood from several donors. This table comes from immunoSEQ multiplex PCR, and its TCRdb copy is limited to in-frame clones, with some not included. The repertoire holds 75,000 to 100,000 clones, with about 94% as singletons. The CDR3 has 16 residues. V was cut by 5 bases and J by 4 bases, with 18 bases left in between. In germline, CDR1 is SGHAT, CDR2 FQNNGV. This TCR was sampled from a human donor in good health. This chain uses TRBV11-2 with TRBJ1-3, with a possible D match to TRBD1 (6 bases). Sequencing was carried out using T cells isolated from PBMCs. CDR3 residues: CASSLSWRTAGNTIYF. CDR3 bases: TGTGCCAGCAGCCTTAGTTGGAGGACAGCCGGAAACACCATATATTTT.